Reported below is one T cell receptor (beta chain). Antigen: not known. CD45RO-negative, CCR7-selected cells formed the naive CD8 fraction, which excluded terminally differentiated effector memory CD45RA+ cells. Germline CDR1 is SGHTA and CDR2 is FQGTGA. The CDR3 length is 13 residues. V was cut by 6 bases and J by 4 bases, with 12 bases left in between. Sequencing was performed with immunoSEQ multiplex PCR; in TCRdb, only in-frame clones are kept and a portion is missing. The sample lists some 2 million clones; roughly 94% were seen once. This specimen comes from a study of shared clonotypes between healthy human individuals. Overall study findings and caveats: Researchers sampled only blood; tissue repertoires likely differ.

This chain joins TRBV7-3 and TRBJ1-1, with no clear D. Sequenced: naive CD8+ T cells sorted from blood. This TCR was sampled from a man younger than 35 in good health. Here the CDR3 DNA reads TGTGCCAGCAGGTACGATATTGGCACTGAAGCTTTCTTT. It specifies CASRYDIGTEAFF.